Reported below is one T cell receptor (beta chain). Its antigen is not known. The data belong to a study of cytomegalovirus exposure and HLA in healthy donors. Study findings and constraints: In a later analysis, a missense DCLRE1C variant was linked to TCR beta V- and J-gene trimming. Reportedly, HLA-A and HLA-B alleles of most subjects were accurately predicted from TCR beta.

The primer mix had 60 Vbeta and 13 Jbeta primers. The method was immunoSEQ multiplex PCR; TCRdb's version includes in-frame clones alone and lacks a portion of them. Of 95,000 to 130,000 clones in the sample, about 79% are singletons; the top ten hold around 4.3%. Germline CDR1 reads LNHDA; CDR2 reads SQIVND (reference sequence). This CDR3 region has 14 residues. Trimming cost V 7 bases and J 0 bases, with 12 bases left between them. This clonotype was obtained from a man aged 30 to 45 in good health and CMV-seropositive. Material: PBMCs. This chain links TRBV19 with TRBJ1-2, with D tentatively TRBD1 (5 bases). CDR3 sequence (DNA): TGTGCCAGTAAGACAGCAGACACTAACTATGGCTACACCTTC. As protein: CASKTADTNYGYTF.